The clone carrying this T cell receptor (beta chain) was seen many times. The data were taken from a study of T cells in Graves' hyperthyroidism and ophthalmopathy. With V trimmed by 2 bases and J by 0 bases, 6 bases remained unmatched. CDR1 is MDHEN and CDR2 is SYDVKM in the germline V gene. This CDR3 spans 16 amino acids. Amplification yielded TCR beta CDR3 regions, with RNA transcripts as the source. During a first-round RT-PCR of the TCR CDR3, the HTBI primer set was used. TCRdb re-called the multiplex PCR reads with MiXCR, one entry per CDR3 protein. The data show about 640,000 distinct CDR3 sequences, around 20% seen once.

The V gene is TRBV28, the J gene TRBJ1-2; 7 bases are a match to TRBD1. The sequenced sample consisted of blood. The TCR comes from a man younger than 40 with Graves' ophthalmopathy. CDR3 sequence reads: CASSLGQGGANYGYTF. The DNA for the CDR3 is TGTGCCAGCAGTTTAGGGCAGGGGGGAGCTAACTATGGCTACACCTTC.